The clone carrying this T cell receptor (beta chain) has just one count. This sample is part of a study of control samples from healthy donors and cancer patients. Germline V CDR1 and CDR2: LNHDA, SQIVND (reference sequence). The CDR3 spans 16 residues. The trim removed 6 bases at V and 0 bases at J, leaving 11 bases unmatched. Using immunoSEQ multiplex PCR, the repertoire was profiled, and TCRdb retains in-frame clones only, with some absent. The data show 400,000 to 450,000 clones, around 90% seen once. The sequencing sample was made of PBMCs. The TCR originated in a man in his forties with head and neck cancer. The rearrangement uses TRBV19 and TRBJ2-7, with 7 bases matching TRBD1. CDR3 residues: CASRKYGQDVSYEQYF. The CDR3 region has the DNA TGTGCCAGTAGGAAATACGGACAGGACGTCTCCTACGAGCAGTACTTC.